The rows below give T cell receptor beta chains drawn from one sample of a study of blood T cell repertoires in COVID-19. Using immunoSEQ multiplex PCR, the repertoire was profiled, and TCRdb retains in-frame clones only, with some absent. The table has 150,000 to 200,000 clones, around 91% seen once. Specimen: peripheral blood. Receptors originate from a man aged 50-59 years with acute or convalescent COVID-19. Each CDR3 is given with its conserved first and last residue. The order of the fields is V gene, clone size, D gene, J gene, CDR3 protein, CDR3 DNA. The D gene is left open where the match is weak. Clone size, where shown, is once, few, many, or a class for clones that have expanded.

>TRBV5-6|once|TRBD1|TRBJ2-1
CASSLQGSYNEQFF
TGTGCCAGCAGCTTACAGGGGTCATACAATGAGCAGTTCTTC
>TRBV7-8|NA|NA|TRBJ1-4
CASSLRGGIPGEKLFF
TGTGCCAGCAGCCTCCGCGGTGGGATCCCGGGGGAAAAACTGTTTTTT
>TRBV6-1|once|TRBD2|TRBJ2-5
CASSGLTSGSLGETQYF
TGTGCCAGCAGTGGACTAACTAGCGGGAGTCTCGGTGAGACCCAGTACTTC
>TRBV11-1|NA|NA|TRBJ2-1
CASSLGAASSEQFF
TGTGCCAGCAGCTTAGGGGCCGCGTCGTCTGAGCAGTTCTTC
>TRBV18|NA|NA|TRBJ1-2
CASSPPGGHTSLYGYTF
TGTGCCAGCTCACCACCGGGCGGACATACCTCCCTCTATGGCTACACCTTC
>TRBV3-1/TRBV3-2|NA|NA|TRBJ2-1
CASSQAVHNNEQFF
TGTGCCAGCAGCCAAGCCGTGCACAACAATGAGCAGTTCTTC
>TRBV7-6|NA|TRBD2|TRBJ2-5
CASSWTPATSGEQETQYF
TGTGCCAGCAGCTGGACCCCCGCAACTAGCGGGGAACAAGAGACCCAGTACTTC
>TRBV10-2|NA|NA|TRBJ1-2
CASTLKVTAGGYTF
TGCGCCAGCACCTTAAAAGTTACAGCTGGAGGCTACACCTTC
>TRBV28|NA|NA|TRBJ1-3
CASSPQGNTIYF
TGTGCCAGCAGTCCACAGGGAAACACCATATATTTT
>TRBV5-1|NA|NA|TRBJ2-5
CASGFTDQETQYF
TGCGCCAGCGGCTTTACGGACCAAGAGACCCAGTACTTC
>TRBV19|NA|NA|TRBJ1-5
CASSARFGDVSNQPQHF
TGTGCCAGTAGTGCCCGGTTTGGTGATGTGAGCAATCAGCCCCAGCATTTT
>TRBV28|once|NA|TRBJ1-3
CASRRTGGSGNTIYF
TGTGCCAGCAGACGAACCGGGGGATCTGGAAACACCATATATTTT
>TRBV9|NA|TRBD1|TRBJ1-5
CASSVGSGGNQPQHF
TGTGCCAGCAGCGTTGGGTCAGGGGGAAATCAGCCCCAGCATTTT
>TRBV7-2|NA|NA|TRBJ1-2
CASSLVLTNYGYTF
TGTGCCAGCAGCTTAGTTCTTACTAACTATGGCTACACCTTC
>TRBV4-2|NA|NA|TRBJ1-4
CASSPREGDEKLFF
TGTGCCAGCAGCCCTCGGGAGGGAGATGAAAAACTGTTTTTT
>TRBV11-2|NA|NA|TRBJ2-1
CASSLDVDTQQFF
TGTGCCAGCAGCTTAGATGTGGACACCCAGCAGTTCTTC
>TRBV7-9|NA|NA|TRBJ1-4
CASSLVSGTNEKLFF
TGTGCCAGCAGCTTAGTCTCCGGGACTAATGAAAAACTGTTTTTT
>TRBV5-1|once|TRBD2|TRBJ2-1
CASSPGGAYNEQFF
TGCGCCAGCAGCCCGGGGGGGGCCTACAATGAGCAGTTCTTC
>TRBV27|NA|TRBD1|TRBJ1-1
CASSFDRGTEAFF
TGTGCCAGCAGTTTCGACAGGGGCACTGAAGCTTTCTTT
>TRBV7-9|once|NA|TRBJ1-5
CASSNSYSNQPQHF
TGTGCCAGCAGCAACAGTTATAGCAATCAGCCCCAGCATTTT
>TRBV5-1|NA|NA|TRBJ2-7
CASSLVGSGEEQYF
TGCGCCAGCAGCTTGGTGGGCAGCGGAGAAGAGCAGTACTTC
>TRBV27|NA|NA|TRBJ2-1
CASKPTGSDEQFF
TGTGCCAGCAAACCGACAGGCAGCGATGAGCAGTTCTTC
>TRBV11-1|few|TRBD1|TRBJ2-4
CASSLSIGTGGNIQYF
TGTGCCAGCAGCTTATCGATCGGGACAGGGGGGAACATTCAGTACTTC
>TRBV7-2|NA|NA|TRBJ1-1
CASSAQGVNTEAFF
TGTGCCAGCAGCGCACAGGGCGTGAACACTGAAGCTTTCTTT
>TRBV30|NA|NA|TRBJ2-1
CAWSRGGNEQFF
TGTGCCTGGAGTAGAGGTGGGAATGAGCAGTTCTTC
>TRBV10-2|NA|NA|TRBJ1-1
CASSESMGGTEAFF
TGCGCCAGCAGTGAGTCTATGGGGGGTACTGAAGCTTTCTTT
>TRBV15|NA|TRBD2|TRBJ2-5
CATSYGLAGETQYF
TGTGCCACCAGCTACGGACTAGCGGGCGAGACCCAGTACTTC
>TRBV7-2|NA|TRBD2|TRBJ2-1
CASSLLPSGGGSNYNEQFF
TGTGCCAGCAGCCTGTTGCCTAGCGGGGGGGGATCAAACTACAATGAGCAGTTCTTC
>TRBV7-2|NA|NA|TRBJ1-5
CASSLTREWSQPQHF
TGTGCCAGCAGCCTAACGAGGGAATGGAGTCAGCCCCAGCATTTT
>TRBV28|NA|NA|TRBJ2-1
CASSPGKGNEQFF
TGTGCCAGCAGTCCCGGGAAGGGTAATGAGCAGTTCTTC
>TRBV18|NA|NA|TRBJ2-7
CASSPGGTYEQYF
TGTGCCAGCTCCCCGGGCGGGACCTACGAGCAGTACTTC
>TRBV28|once|TRBD1|TRBJ1-4
CASSPRTGTGKLFF
TGTGCCAGCAGCCCTCGGACAGGAACGGGGAAACTGTTTTTT
>TRBV27|NA|TRBD2|TRBJ2-5
CASWLRGAGDGETQYF
TGTGCCAGTTGGTTGCGGGGAGCGGGAGATGGGGAGACCCAGTACTTC
>TRBV21-1|NA|NA|TRBJ1-5
CASSKRVPGGFSPTQPQHF
TGTGCCAGCAGCAAAAGGGTCCCAGGGGGCTTTTCACCCACTCAGCCCCAGCATTTT
>TRBV28|NA|NA|TRBJ1-2
CASSPPGGQLNYGYTF
TGTGCCAGCAGTCCACCGGGGGGGCAGCTTAACTATGGCTACACCTTC
>TRBV19|NA|NA|TRBJ1-5
CASSITGIISNQPQHF
TGTGCCAGTAGTATAACAGGGATAATAAGCAATCAGCCCCAGCATTTT
>TRBV29-1|NA|TRBD1|TRBJ2-3
CSVDQTGVADTQYF
TGCAGCGTTGACCAAACAGGGGTCGCAGATACGCAGTATTTT
>TRBV20-1|NA|NA|TRBJ1-2
CSAIEKYGYTF
TGCAGTGCCATCGAGAAATATGGCTACACCTTC
>TRBV2|NA|NA|TRBJ1-2
CASYKQGTRDYGYTF
TGTGCCAGCTATAAACAGGGAACCCGTGACTATGGCTACACCTTC
>TRBV2|few|TRBD2|TRBJ2-5
CASSHTSGREETQYF
TGTGCCAGCAGCCATACTAGCGGGAGGGAGGAGACCCAGTACTTC
>TRBV19|once|NA|TRBJ2-7
CASSISGDTHEQYF
TGTGCCAGTAGTATATCAGGGGACACTCACGAGCAGTACTTC
>TRBV5-6|NA|NA|TRBJ2-1
CASRDRNYNEQFF
TGTGCCAGCCGAGACAGGAACTACAATGAGCAGTTCTTC
>TRBV3-1/TRBV3-2|NA|TRBD1|TRBJ2-7
CASSRQGADEQYF
TGTGCCAGCAGCCGACAGGGGGCCGACGAGCAGTACTTC
>TRBV7-9|NA|TRBD1|TRBJ1-2
CASSRTGNYGYTF
TGTGCCAGCAGCCGGACAGGGAACTATGGCTACACCTTC
>TRBV6-5|NA|TRBD2|TRBJ2-2
CATLTSGVTGELFF
TGTGCCACCTTGACTAGCGGGGTGACCGGGGAGCTGTTTTTT